The 10 T cell receptor beta chains given below trace back to one sample, sequenced in a study of T cell responses to AZD1222 COVID-19 vaccine. Produced via immunoSEQ multiplex PCR; TCRdb's table is partial and in-frame only. The sample has approximately 110,000 clones, more than 80% seen once. The specimen comprised peripheral blood, sampled 28 days after the second AZD1222 dose. These receptors were collected from an adult who received the AZD1222 COVID-19 vaccine.

This clone came up once. This sequence joins TRBV3-1 (or the pseudogene TRBV3-2) and TRBJ2-1; no definite D call. The germline V gene has CDR1 LGHDT and CDR2 YNNKEL (reference sequence). V lost 4 bases, J lost 8 bases, and 18 bases lay in between. CDR3 length: 15 residues. The CDR3 DNA sequence: TGTGCCAGCAGCCCCCCCGGGCCCTTGGGCGATGAGCAGTTCTTC. This sequence encodes CASSPPGPLGDEQFF.

The genes are TRBV10-3 and TRBJ2-2; the D gene is possibly TRBD1 (5 bases). The V gene's germline CDR1 is ENHRY and CDR2 SYGVKD. This CDR3 region has 16 residues. V was clipped by 5 bases and J by 0 bases, with 13 bases between them. CDR3 nucleotide sequence: TGTGCCATCAGTCCTTCCCGGACAACGAACACCGGGGAGCTGTTTTTT. Translated: CAISPSRTTNTGELFF.

Worth noting for this clone: The same CDR3 also results from other DNA sequences found in this sample. The genes are TRBV19 and TRBJ1-1; D is ambiguous. Germline assignment: CDR1 LNHDA and CDR2 SQIVND (reference sequence). The CDR3 totals 14 residues. Trimming took 4 bases from V and 0 from J, leaving 9 bases between them. CDR3 loop: CASSTATLNTEAFF. CDR3 DNA sequence: TGTGCCAGTAGTACGGCCACCCTGAACACTGAAGCTTTCTTT.

The chain has TRBV5-1 and TRBJ1-1; TRBD1 aligns across 8 bases. V lost 4 bases and J lost 0; bases outside the gene matches: 11. CDR1 is SGHRS and CDR2 is YFSETQ in the germline V gene. The CDR3 spans 17 residues. CDR3 region: CASSPPGQGPMNTEAFF. CDR3 coding DNA: TGCGCCAGCAGCCCCCCCGGACAGGGCCCTATGAACACTGAAGCTTTCTTT. The entire variable domain, with the rest obtained from reference TRBV5-1 and TRBJ1-1, is as follows: KAGVTQTPRYLIKTRGQQVTLSCSPISGHRSVSWYQQTPGQGLQFLFEYFSETQRNKGNFPGRFSGRQFSNSRSEMNVSTLELGDSALYLCASSPPGQGPMNTEAFFGQGTRLTVV.

The chain has TRBV6-5 and TRBJ1-6; 9 bases map to TRBD1. Losses at the gene ends were 2 bases for V and 1 base for J; bases not matched to a gene: 0. The germline gives CDR1 MNHEY, CDR2 SVGAGI. The CDR3 sequence is 16 residues long. DNA for the CDR3: TGTGCCAGCAGTTACGGGACAGGGTCCTATAATTCACCCCTCCACTTT. Translating gives CASSYGTGSYNSPLHF.

This chain joins TRBV6-5 and TRBJ1-5, with D possibly TRBD1 on 6 matching bases. Germline V gene data show CDR1 as MNHEY and CDR2 as SVGAGI. CDR3 length: 14 amino acids. The V end was cut by 3 bases, the J end by 9 bases, with 15 bases between. CDR3 nucleotides: TGTGCCAGCAGTTATCAGGACAGAGATTGGCCCCAGCATTTT. Encoded protein: CASSYQDRDWPQHF.

The CDR3: CASSLSTLTGSYEQYF. CDR3 sequence (DNA): TGTGCCAGCAGCTTATCGACATTGACAGGCTCCTACGAGCAGTACTTC. The rearrangement links TRBV7-9 to TRBJ2-7, with a weak D call TRBD1 (6 bases). This CDR3 has 16 residues. V lost 2 bases and J 0 bases, leaving 14 bases between the germline ends. CDR1 is SEHNR and CDR2 is FQNEAQ in the germline V gene (reference sequence).

The gene calls are TRBV7-9 and TRBJ1-1; the D is unclear. Per the germline V gene, CDR1 is SEHNR and CDR2 is FQNEAQ (reference sequence). This CDR3 is 12 amino acids long. The germline V and J ends were trimmed by 0 bases and 10 bases, with 9 bases remaining between them. CDR3 bases: TGTGCCAGCAGCTTAGCGGCTTCAGCAGCTTTCTTT. Residues: CASSLAASAAFF.

Here the CDR3 reads CASGRGYQPQHF. Written as DNA, the CDR3 is TGTGCCAGCGGGAGGGGATATCAGCCCCAGCATTTT. The rearrangement uses TRBV27 and TRBJ1-5; D may be TRBD1 (5 bases). V dropped 8 bases and J dropped 5 bases, with 10 bases sitting between them. Germline V gene sequence: CDR1 MNHEY, CDR2 SMNVEV (reference sequence). This CDR3 spans 12 amino acids.

The rearrangement uses TRBV4-1 and TRBJ1-6; TRBD1 matches 7 bases. V trimming: 6 bases; J trimming: 6 bases; junction bases outside the gene matches: 8. The germline CDR1 and CDR2 sequences are MGHRA and YSYEKL. This CDR3 has 15 residues. CDR3 DNA: TGCGCCAGCAGTTACGAGGGGGCCCTTAATTCACCCCTCCACTTT. Amino acids: CASSYEGALNSPLHF.